This T cell receptor beta chain was identified during a study of breast tumors, draining lymph nodes, adjacent tissues. The lymph nodes were axillary draining lymph nodes from breast cancer patients. TCRdb itself ran the multiplex PCR reads through MiXCR, one entry per CDR3 protein. The sample has some 230,000 distinct CDR3 sequences; under 40% are singletons. This clonotype was seen at least ten times. CDR3 size: 16 residues. CDR1 and CDR2 from the germline V gene are SEHNR and FQNEAQ (reference sequence). V trimming: 2 bases; J trimming: 5 bases; junction bases outside the gene matches: 7. This sequence was found in a female donor with breast cancer. Some clones in this sample may be carry-over from other donors' samples. Source material: axillary lymph node tissue. The V gene is TRBV7-9, the J gene TRBJ2-3; 10 nucleotides line up with TRBD2. This CDR3 is CASSLSSGRGIDTQYF. DNA for the CDR3: TGTGCCAGCAGCTTATCTAGCGGGAGAGGTATAGATACGCAGTATTTT. The entire variable domain, with the rest obtained from reference TRBV7-9 and TRBJ2-3, is as follows: DTGVSQNPRHKITKRGQNVTFRCDPISEHNRLYWYRQTLGQGPEFLTYFQNEAQLEKSRLLSDRFSAERPKGSFSTLEIQRTEQGDSAMYLCASSLSSGRGIDTQYFGPGTRLTVL.